Listed here are 8 T cell receptor beta chains from one sample, sequenced in a study of T-cell memory formation after mild COVID-19. TCRdb recomputed calls from the 5' RACE reads with MiXCR, one row per CDR3 protein. The repertoire holds about 49,000 distinct CDR3 sequences, roughly a quarter seen once, with about 39% in the top ten. The sequenced material came from PBMCs or a T cell subset sorted from them (not recorded which). The receptors derive from a man aged 18 to 29 who had mild COVID-19 (a few samples of this study predate the infection). Cell type and time point are not known.

This clonotype was detected only a few times. V usage is TRBV7-9 and J usage is TRBJ2-7; 7 bases agree with TRBD2. Looked up from germline, CDR1 is SEHNR and CDR2 is FQNEAQ (reference sequence). V shed 1 base, J shed 4 bases, and the junction held 4 bases outside the gene matches. CDR3 length equals 14 residues. Written as DNA, the CDR3 is TGTGCCAGCAGCTTAGATCTGCGGGGGTACGAGCAGTACGTC. Encoded protein: CASSLDLRGYEQYV.

This clonotype has ten or more counts. The chain employs TRBV5-6 and TRBJ1-2; TRBD1 aligns across 7 bases. V dropped 1 base and J dropped 4; count of bases not matched to a gene: 7. Germline values: CDR1 SGHDT, CDR2 YYEEEE. The CDR3 covers 15 residues. The CDR3 reads CASSLPGQLTYGYTF. In DNA, the CDR3 is TGTGCCAGCAGCTTGCCGGGACAGTTAACCTATGGCTACACCTTC.

This clonotype was seen at least ten times. The V and J genes are TRBV6-5 and TRBJ2-7; 7 nucleotides match TRBD1. Germline V gene data show CDR1 as MNHEY and CDR2 as SVGAGI. This CDR3 comprises 13 residues. V lost 2 bases, J lost 4 bases, and 2 bases stayed unmatched. This CDR3 is CASSYTGAYEQYF. CDR3 nucleotide sequence: TGTGCCAGCAGTTACACAGGGGCGTACGAGCAGTACTTC.

The V and J genes are TRBV5-1 and TRBJ2-3, with TRBD2 matching 8 bases. The CDR3 runs 15 residues. The trim removed 4 bases at V and 4 bases at J, leaving 8 bases unmatched. CDR1 SGHRS and CDR2 YFSETQ come from the germline V gene. The CDR3, as DNA: TGCGCCAGCAGCCCGGGGGGGAGCGGGGCAGATACGCAGTATTTT. This codes for CASSPGGSGADTQYF.

Only a few counts were recorded for this clonotype. The chain couples TRBV30 to TRBJ2-2; D call uncertain. Trimming removed 5 bases at V and 3 bases at J, with 1 base between. The CDR3 totals 10 residues. Germline values: CDR1 GTSNPN, CDR2 SVGIG (reference sequence). The CDR3 sequence: CAWDTGELFF. CDR3 DNA: TGTGCCTGGGACACCGGGGAGCTGTTTTTT.

The DNA for the CDR3 is TGTGCCAGCAGTTTGACCCCAGGTCACTCCTACAATGAGCAGTTCTTC. Residues: CASSLTPGHSYNEQFF. The gene calls are TRBV6-5 and TRBJ2-1; D gene unclear. Germline CDR1 reads MNHEY; CDR2 reads SVGAGI. V lost 4 bases and J lost 0, with 13 bases in between. This CDR3 has 16 amino acids.

This sequence joins TRBV27 and TRBJ1-1, with D unclear. Trimming took 2 bases from V and 0 from J, leaving 10 bases between them. In germline, CDR1 is MNHEY, CDR2 SMNVEV (reference sequence). This CDR3 spans 15 amino acids. As DNA, the CDR3 is TGTGCCAGCAGTTTAATTGCCAGACTGAACACTGAAGCTTTCTTT. Protein product: CASSLIARLNTEAFF.

The chain links TRBV2 to TRBJ2-3; 12 bases are shared with TRBD2. The CDR3 has 19 residues. Germline loops: CDR1 SNHLY, CDR2 FYNNEI. The V segment lost 6 bases and the J segment 0 bases; nucleotides outside the gene matches: 13. The chain's CDR3 is CASSPSLAGGPTSTDTQYF. DNA for the CDR3: TGTGCCAGCAGCCCCTCACTAGCGGGGGGACCTACTAGCACAGATACGCAGTATTTT.